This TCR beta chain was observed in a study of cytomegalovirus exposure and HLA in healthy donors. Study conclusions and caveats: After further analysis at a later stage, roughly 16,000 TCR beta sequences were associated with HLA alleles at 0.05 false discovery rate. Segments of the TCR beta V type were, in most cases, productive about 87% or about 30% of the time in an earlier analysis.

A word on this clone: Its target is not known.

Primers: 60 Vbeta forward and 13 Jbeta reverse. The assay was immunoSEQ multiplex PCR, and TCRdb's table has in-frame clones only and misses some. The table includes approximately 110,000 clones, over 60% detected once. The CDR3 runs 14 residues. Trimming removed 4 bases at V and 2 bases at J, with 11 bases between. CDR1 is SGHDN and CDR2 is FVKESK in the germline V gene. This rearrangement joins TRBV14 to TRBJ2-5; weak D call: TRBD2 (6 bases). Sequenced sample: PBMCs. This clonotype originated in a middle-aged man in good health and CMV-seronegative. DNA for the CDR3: TGTGCCAGCAGCCCCTCAGGGAGGCAAGAGACCCAGTACTTC. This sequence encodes CASSPSGRQETQYF.